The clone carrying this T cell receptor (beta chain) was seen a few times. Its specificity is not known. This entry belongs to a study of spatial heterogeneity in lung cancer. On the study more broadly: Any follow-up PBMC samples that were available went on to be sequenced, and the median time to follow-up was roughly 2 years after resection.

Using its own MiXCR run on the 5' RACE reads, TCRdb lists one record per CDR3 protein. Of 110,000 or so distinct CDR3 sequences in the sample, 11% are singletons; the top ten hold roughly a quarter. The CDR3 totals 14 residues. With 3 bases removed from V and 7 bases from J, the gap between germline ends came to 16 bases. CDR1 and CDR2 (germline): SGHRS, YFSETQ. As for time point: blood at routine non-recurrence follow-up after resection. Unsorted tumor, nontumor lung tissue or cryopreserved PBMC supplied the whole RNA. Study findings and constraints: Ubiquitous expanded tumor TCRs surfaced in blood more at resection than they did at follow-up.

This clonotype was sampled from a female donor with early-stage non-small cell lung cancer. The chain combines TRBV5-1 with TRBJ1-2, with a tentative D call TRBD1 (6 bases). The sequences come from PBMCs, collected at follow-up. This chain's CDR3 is CASSSSSGAGGYTF. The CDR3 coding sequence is TGCGCCAGCAGCTCGAGTTCAGGGGCAGGTGGCTACACCTTC.